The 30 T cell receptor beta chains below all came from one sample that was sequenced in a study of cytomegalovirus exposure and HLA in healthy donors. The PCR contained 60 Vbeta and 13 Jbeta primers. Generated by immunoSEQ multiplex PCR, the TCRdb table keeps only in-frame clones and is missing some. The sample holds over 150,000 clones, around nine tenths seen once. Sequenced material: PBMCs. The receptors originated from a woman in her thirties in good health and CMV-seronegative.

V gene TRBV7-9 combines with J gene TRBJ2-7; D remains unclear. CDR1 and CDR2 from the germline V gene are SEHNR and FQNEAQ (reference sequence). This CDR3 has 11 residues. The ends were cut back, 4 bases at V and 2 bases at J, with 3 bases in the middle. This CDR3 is CASSSAYEQYF. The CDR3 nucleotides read TGTGCCAGCAGCTCCGCCTACGAGCAGTACTTC.

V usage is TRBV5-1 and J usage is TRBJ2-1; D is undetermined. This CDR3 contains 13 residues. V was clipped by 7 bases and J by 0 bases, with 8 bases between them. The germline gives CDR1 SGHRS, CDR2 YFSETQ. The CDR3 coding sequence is TGCGCCAGCGCTCCCAGCTCCTACAATGAGCAGTTCTTC. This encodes CASAPSSYNEQFF.

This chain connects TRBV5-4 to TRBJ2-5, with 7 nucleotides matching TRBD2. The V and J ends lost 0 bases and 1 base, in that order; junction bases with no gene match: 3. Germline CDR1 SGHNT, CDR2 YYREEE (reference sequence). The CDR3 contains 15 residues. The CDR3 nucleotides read TGTGCCAGCAGCTTGGTGACTAGCCGCCAAGAGACCCAGTACTTC. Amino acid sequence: CASSLVTSRQETQYF.

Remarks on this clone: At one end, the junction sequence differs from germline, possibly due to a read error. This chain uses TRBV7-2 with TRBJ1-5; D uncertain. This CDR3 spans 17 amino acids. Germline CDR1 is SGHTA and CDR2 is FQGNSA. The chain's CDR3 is CASGLVFDINSNQPQHF. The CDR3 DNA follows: TGTGCCAGCGGCTTAGTTTTCGACATTAATAGCAATCAGCCCCAGCATTTT.

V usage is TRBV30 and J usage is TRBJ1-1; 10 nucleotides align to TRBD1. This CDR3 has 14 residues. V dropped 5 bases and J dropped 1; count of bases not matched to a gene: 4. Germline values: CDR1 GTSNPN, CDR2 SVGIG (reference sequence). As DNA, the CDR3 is TGTGCCTGGGACAGGGGGCCAGGGAACACTGAAGCTTTCTTT. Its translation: CAWDRGPGNTEAFF.

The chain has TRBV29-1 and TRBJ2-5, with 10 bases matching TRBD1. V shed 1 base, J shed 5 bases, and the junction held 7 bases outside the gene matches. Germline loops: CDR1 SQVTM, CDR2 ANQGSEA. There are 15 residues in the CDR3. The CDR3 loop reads CSVEGTGGSVETQYF. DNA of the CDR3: TGCAGCGTTGAAGGGACAGGGGGTTCGGTTGAGACCCAGTACTTC.

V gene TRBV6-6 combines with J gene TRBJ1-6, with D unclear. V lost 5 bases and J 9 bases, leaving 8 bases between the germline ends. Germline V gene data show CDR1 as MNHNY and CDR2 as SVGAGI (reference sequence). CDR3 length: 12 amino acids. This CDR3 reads CASSLPGSPLHF. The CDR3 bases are TGTGCCAGCAGTCTCCCGGGTTCACCCCTCCACTTT.

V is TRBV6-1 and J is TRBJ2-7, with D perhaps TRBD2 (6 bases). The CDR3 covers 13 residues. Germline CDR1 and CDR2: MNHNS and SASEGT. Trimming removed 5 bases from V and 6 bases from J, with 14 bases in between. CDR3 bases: TGTGCCAGCAGTATTCTCGGAGGGGTCGAGCAGTACTTC. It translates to CASSILGGVEQYF.

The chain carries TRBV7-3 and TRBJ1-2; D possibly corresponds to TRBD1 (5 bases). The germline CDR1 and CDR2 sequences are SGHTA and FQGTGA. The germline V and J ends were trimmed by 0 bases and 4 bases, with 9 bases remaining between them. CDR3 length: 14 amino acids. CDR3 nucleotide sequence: TGTGCCAGCAGCTTAACGCCCGACAGCTATGGCTACACCTTC. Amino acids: CASSLTPDSYGYTF.

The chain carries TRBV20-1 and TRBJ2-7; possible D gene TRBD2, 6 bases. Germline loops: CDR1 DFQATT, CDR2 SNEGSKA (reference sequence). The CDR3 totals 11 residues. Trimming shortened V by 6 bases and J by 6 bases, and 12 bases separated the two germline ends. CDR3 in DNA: TGCAGTGCAACCCAGGGAGGCGAGCAGTACTTC. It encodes CSATQGGEQYF.

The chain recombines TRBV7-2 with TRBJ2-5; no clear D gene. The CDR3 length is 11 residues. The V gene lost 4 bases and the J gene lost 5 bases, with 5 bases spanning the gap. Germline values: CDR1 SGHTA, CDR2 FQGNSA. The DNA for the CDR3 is TGTGCCAGCAGCTATCGGGAGACCCAGTACTTC. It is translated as CASSYRETQYF. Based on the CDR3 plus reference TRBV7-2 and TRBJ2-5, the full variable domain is GAGVSQSPSNKVTEKGKDVELRCDPISGHTALYWYRQSLGQGLEFLIYFQGNSAPDKSGLPSDRFSAERTGGSVSTLTIQRTQQEDSAVYLCASSYRETQYFGPGTRLLVL.

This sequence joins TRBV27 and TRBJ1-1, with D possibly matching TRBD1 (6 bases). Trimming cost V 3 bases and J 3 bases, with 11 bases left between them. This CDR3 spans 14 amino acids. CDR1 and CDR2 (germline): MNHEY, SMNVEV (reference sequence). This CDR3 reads CASSLQGSDTEAFF. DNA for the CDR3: TGTGCCAGCAGTTTGCAGGGGTCGGACACTGAAGCTTTCTTT.

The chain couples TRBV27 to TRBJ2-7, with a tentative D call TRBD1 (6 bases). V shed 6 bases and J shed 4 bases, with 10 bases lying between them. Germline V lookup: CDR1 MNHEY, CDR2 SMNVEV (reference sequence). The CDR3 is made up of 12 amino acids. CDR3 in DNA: TGTGCCAGCAGCTATACAGGGTACGAGCAGTACTTC. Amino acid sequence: CASSYTGYEQYF.

The CDR3 bases are TGTGCCAGCAGCGCCCTCAGTGTTACGCAGTATTTT. This sequence encodes CASSALSVTQYF. The V gene is TRBV11-2, the J gene TRBJ2-3; no reliable D call. Germline V gives CDR1 SGHAT, CDR2 FQNNGV. V dropped 5 bases and J dropped 8 bases, with 11 bases sitting between them. The CDR3 contains 12 residues.

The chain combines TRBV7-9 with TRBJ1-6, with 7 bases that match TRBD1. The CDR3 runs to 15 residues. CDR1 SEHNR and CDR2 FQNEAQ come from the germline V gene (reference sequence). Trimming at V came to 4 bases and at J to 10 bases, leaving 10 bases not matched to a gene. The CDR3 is CASSWGDREDSPLHF. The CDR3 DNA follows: TGTGCCAGCAGCTGGGGTGACAGGGAAGACTCACCCCTCCACTTT.

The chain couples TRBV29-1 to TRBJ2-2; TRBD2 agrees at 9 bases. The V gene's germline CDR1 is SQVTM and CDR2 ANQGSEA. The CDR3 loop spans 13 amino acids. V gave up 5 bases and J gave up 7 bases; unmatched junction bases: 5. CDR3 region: CSVLRAGGGELFF. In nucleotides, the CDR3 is TGCAGCGTTTTAAGAGCGGGGGGCGGGGAGCTGTTTTTT.

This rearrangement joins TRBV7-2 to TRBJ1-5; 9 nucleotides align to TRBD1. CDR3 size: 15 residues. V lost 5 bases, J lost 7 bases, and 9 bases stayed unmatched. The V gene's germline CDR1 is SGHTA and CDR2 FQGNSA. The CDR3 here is CASSGEQGAGQPQHF. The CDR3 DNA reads TGTGCCAGCAGCGGAGAACAGGGGGCTGGACAGCCCCAGCATTTT.

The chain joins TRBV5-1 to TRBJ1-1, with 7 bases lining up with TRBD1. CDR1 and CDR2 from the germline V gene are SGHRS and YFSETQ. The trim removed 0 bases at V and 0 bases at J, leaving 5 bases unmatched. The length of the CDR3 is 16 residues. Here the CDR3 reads CASSLVYRGVNTEAFF. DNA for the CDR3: TGCGCCAGCAGCTTGGTTTACAGGGGAGTGAACACTGAAGCTTTCTTT.

The CDR3, as DNA: TGTGCCAGTAGTATGGGACAGGTAAAGGCAACTAGGAGCAATCAGCCCCAGCATTTT. Translating gives CASSMGQVKATRSNQPQHF. The chain is built from TRBV19 and TRBJ1-5, with 8 bases fitting TRBD1. Looked up from germline, CDR1 is LNHDA and CDR2 is SQIVND (reference sequence). The V segment lost 3 bases and the J segment 1 base; nucleotides outside the gene matches: 14. The CDR3 loop spans 19 amino acids.

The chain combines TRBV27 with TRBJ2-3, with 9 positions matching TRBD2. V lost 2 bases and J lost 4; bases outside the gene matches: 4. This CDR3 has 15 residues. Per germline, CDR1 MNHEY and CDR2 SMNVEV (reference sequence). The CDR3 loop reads CASSLAGGPPDTQYF. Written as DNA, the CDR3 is TGTGCCAGCAGTTTAGCGGGAGGGCCCCCAGATACGCAGTATTTT.

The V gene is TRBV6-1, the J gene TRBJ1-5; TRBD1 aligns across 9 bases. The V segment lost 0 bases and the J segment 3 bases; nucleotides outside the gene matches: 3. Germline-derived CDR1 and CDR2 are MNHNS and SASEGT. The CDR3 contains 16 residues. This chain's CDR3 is CASSEAGQGNNQPQHF. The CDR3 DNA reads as TGTGCCAGCAGTGAAGCGGGACAGGGAAACAATCAGCCCCAGCATTTT.

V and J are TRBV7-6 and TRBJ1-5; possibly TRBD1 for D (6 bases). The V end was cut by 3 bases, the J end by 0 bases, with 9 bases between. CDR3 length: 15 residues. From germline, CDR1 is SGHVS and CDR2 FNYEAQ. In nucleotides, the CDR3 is TGTGCCAGCAGCTTGGACAGTTATAGCAATCAGCCCCAGCATTTT. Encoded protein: CASSLDSYSNQPQHF.

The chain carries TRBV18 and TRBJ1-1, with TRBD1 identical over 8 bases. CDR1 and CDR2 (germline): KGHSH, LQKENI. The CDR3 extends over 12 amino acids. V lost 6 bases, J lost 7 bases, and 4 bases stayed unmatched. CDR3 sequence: CASSPGTGEAFF. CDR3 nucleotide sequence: TGTGCCAGCTCTCCCGGGACAGGTGAAGCTTTCTTT. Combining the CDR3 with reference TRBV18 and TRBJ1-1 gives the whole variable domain NAGVMQNPRHLVRRRGQEARLRCSPMKGHSHVYWYRQLPEEGLKFMVYLQKENIIDESGMPKERFSAEFPKEGPSILRIQQVVRGDSAAYFCASSPGTGEAFFGQGTRLTVV.

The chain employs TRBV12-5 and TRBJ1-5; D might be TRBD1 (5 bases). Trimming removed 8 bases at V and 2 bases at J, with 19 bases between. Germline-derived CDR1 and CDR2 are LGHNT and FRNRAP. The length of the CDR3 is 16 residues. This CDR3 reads CASSFRGQGGNQPQHF. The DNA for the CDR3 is TGTGCTAGTAGCTTTCGTGGGCAGGGTGGCAATCAGCCCCAGCATTTT.

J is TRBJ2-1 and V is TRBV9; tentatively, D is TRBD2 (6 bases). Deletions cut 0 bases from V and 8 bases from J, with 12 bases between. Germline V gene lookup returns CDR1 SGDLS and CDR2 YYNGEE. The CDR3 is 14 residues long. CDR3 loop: CASSVVGGSHEQFF. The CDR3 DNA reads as TGTGCCAGCAGCGTAGTGGGAGGATCGCATGAGCAGTTCTTC. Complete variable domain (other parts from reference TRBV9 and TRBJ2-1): DSGVTQTPKHLITATGQRVTLRCSPRSGDLSVYWYQQSLDQGLQFLIQYYNGEERAKGNILERFSAQQFPDLHSELNLSSLELGDSALYFCASSVVGGSHEQFFGPGTRLTVL.

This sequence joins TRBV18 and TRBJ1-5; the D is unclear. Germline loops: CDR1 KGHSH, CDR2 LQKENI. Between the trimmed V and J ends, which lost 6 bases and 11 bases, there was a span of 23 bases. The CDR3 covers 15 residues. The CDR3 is CASSPGQAGLVAQHF. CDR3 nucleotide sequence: TGTGCCAGCTCTCCTGGGCAGGCAGGTCTGGTGGCCCAGCATTTT.

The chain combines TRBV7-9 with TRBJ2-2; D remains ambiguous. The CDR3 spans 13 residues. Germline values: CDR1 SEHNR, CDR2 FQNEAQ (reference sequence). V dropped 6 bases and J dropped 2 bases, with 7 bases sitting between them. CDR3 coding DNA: TGTGCCAGCAGTTCACATAACACCGGGGAGCTGTTTTTT. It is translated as CASSSHNTGELFF.

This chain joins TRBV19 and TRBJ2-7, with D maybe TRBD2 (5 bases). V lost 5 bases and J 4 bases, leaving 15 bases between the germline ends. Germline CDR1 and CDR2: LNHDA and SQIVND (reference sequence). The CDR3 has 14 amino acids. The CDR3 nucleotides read TGTGCCAGTAGTCGCCCGGGGTCCCGGTACGAGCAGTACTTC. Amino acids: CASSRPGSRYEQYF.

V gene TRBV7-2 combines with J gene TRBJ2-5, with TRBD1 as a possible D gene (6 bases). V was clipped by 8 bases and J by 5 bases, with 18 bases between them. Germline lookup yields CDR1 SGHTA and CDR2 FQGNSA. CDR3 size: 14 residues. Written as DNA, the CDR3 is TGTGCCAGCTCCCATAGCAGGGGAAAGGAGACCCAGTACTTC. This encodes CASSHSRGKETQYF.

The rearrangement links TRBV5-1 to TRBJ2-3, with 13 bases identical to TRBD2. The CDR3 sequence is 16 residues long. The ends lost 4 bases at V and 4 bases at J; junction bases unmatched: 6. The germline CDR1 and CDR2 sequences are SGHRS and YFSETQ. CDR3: CASSSRTSGSPDTQYF. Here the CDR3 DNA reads TGCGCCAGCAGCAGCCGGACTAGCGGGAGTCCAGATACGCAGTATTTT.